This TCR beta chain was captured by sequencing in a study of blood T cell repertoires in COVID-19. Study-wide context: Sample material is recorded as cDNA or gDNA derived from T cells, B-cell-depleted T cells, or PBMCs.

CDR1 is SEHNR and CDR2 is FQNEAQ in the germline V gene (reference sequence). Trimming at V came to 1 base and at J to 3 bases, leaving 3 bases not matched to a gene. The CDR3 runs to 15 residues. Repertoires were generated with immunoSEQ multiplex PCR, while TCRdb's copy carries only in-frame clones and drops some. The sample shows tens of thousands of clones, nearly 80% of them seen only once. This sequence joins TRBV7-9 and TRBJ1-2; 9 nucleotides line up with TRBD1. The receptor's source is a human donor in a cohort sampled during active COVID-19. What was sequenced was peripheral blood. This CDR3 reads CASSLVGDRDYGYTF. The CDR3 DNA reads TGTGCCAGCAGCTTAGTGGGGGACAGGGACTATGGCTACACCTTC.